This is a list of T cell receptor beta chains from one sample in a study of T cells after yellow fever vaccination. TCRdb recomputed calls from the 5' RACE reads with MiXCR, one row per CDR3 protein. This table holds around 400,000 distinct CDR3 sequences, approximately 10% found once. The sequencing used PBMCs, collected on the day of the first yellow fever vaccination. These TCRs come from a man aged 18 to 35 who received the YFV17D yellow fever vaccine. CDR3s include the opening cysteine and the closing phenylalanine or tryptophan. A D gene is named only where the DNA matches it firmly. Clone size is not always given. Where it is, it says once, few, many or a class for expanded clones.

V: TRBV27
D: -
J: TRBJ1-4
size: few
DNA: TGTGCCAGCAGCCTCTTAGCCCGTTTGGGTGAAAAACTGTTTTTT
CDR3: CASSLLARLGEKLFF

V: TRBV7-9
D: -
J: TRBJ1-1
size: -
DNA: TGTGCCAGCAGCGCCCTCGTGGGGAACACTGAAGCTTTCTTT
CDR3: CASSALVGNTEAFF

V: TRBV7-9
D: -
J: TRBJ2-1
size: few
DNA: TGTGCCGTCCAGATGCCCCTCTACAATGAGCAGTTCTTC
CDR3: CAVQMPLYNEQFF

V: TRBV14
D: -
J: TRBJ2-2
size: -
DNA: TGTGCCAGCAGCCCAATTTACAGGGCCCTGAACACCGGGGAGCTGTTTTTT
CDR3: CASSPIYRALNTGELFF

V: TRBV20-1
D: TRBD2
J: TRBJ2-3
size: -
DNA: TGCAGTTCGTACGGGGGGGAAAGCACAGATACGCAGTATTTT
CDR3: CSSYGGESTDTQYF

V: TRBV6-2/TRBV6-3
D: -
J: TRBJ1-2
size: -
DNA: TGTGCCAGCAGTTTCGTGTCCTATGACTACACCTTC
CDR3: CASSFVSYDYTF

V: TRBV5-1
D: TRBD2
J: TRBJ2-3
size: few
DNA: TGCGCCAGCAGCTTGGTTCTAGCGGGGGGTATTACAGATACGCAGTATTTT
CDR3: CASSLVLAGGITDTQYF

V: TRBV29-1
D: -
J: TRBJ2-2
size: few
DNA: TGCAGCGTTGGTAGGGGTTACACCGGGGAGCTGTTTTTT
CDR3: CSVGRGYTGELFF

V: TRBV28
D: -
J: TRBJ1-2
size: -
DNA: TGTGCCAGCAGTTCGCTGGGTGGCTACACCTTC
CDR3: CASSSLGGYTF

V: TRBV3-1
D: -
J: TRBJ1-1
size: few
DNA: TGTGCCAGCAGCCAAGATTTGGCTATGAACACTGAAGCTTTCTTT
CDR3: CASSQDLAMNTEAFF

V: TRBV20-1
D: TRBD1
J: TRBJ2-3
size: few
DNA: TGCAGTGCTACACAGGGGGCAGGAGATACGCAGTATTTT
CDR3: CSATQGAGDTQYF

V: TRBV6-6
D: -
J: TRBJ2-1
size: many
DNA: TGTGCCAGCAGCTTGGTGGGCAATGAGCAGTTCTTC
CDR3: CASSLVGNEQFF

V: TRBV20-1
D: -
J: TRBJ2-2
size: -
DNA: TGCAGTGCTAGGACGGGGGATGACGGGGAGCTGTTTTTT
CDR3: CSARTGDDGELFF

V: TRBV6-2/TRBV6-3
D: -
J: TRBJ2-5
size: few
DNA: TGTGCCACTACGAAGGGGAAACACCAAGAGACCCAGTACTTC
CDR3: CATTKGKHQETQYF

V: TRBV7-8
D: -
J: TRBJ2-7
size: many
DNA: TGTGCCAGCAGCTTAGCCCCCGGGGCGGGGGCTCCCTACGAGCAGTACTTC
CDR3: CASSLAPGAGAPYEQYF

V: TRBV12-3/TRBV12-4
D: -
J: TRBJ1-2
size: -
DNA: TGTGCCAGCAGTTTAATCGGCTATGGCTACACCTTC
CDR3: CASSLIGYGYTF

V: TRBV2
D: -
J: TRBJ2-2
size: -
DNA: TGTGCCAGCAGCGCGGACGGACCGAACACCGGGGAGCTGTTTTTT
CDR3: CASSADGPNTGELFF

V: TRBV7-9
D: TRBD2
J: TRBJ2-5
size: few
DNA: TGTGCCAGCAGCCTTAGCGGGGGGAAGACCCAGTACTTC
CDR3: CASSLSGGKTQYF

V: TRBV23-1
D: TRBD1
J: TRBJ2-7
size: -
DNA: TGCGCCAGCATCCGGATCGGGCGGACAGGGGAAAGCTCCTACGAGCAGTACTTC
CDR3: CASIRIGRTGESSYEQYF

V: TRBV20-1
D: -
J: TRBJ1-6
size: -
DNA: TGCAGTGCTAGAGATCCGGGGTACTATAATTCACCCCTCCACTTT
CDR3: CSARDPGYYNSPLHF

V: TRBV6-1
D: TRBD2
J: TRBJ2-1
size: -
DNA: TGTGCCAGCAGTGAATTTGCGGGGGGGTGGTATGAGCAGTTCTTC
CDR3: CASSEFAGGWYEQFF

V: TRBV7-9
D: -
J: TRBJ2-1
size: -
DNA: TGTGCCAGCAGCGGGGTCTACAATGAGCAGTTCTTC
CDR3: CASSGVYNEQFF

V: TRBV27
D: -
J: TRBJ2-6
size: once
DNA: TGTGCCAGCAGTTTATGGGGCAGCTCTGGGGCCAACGTCCTGACTTTC
CDR3: CASSLWGSSGANVLTF

V: TRBV19
D: TRBD1
J: TRBJ2-1
size: -
DNA: TGTGCCAGTAGTCACCGGGACAGCTCCTACAATGAGCAGTTCTTC
CDR3: CASSHRDSSYNEQFF

V: TRBV7-2
D: -
J: TRBJ2-7
size: -
DNA: TGTGCCAGCAGCTTAATTGAATCCTACGAGCAGTACTTC
CDR3: CASSLIESYEQYF

V: TRBV11-3
D: TRBD1
J: TRBJ1-1
size: few
DNA: TGTGCCAGCAGCTCGGCCAAAGGACAGGGCGATATCCCCACTGAAGCTTTCTTT
CDR3: CASSSAKGQGDIPTEAFF

V: TRBV12-3/TRBV12-4
D: -
J: TRBJ1-2
size: few
DNA: TGTGCCAGCAGTTCCCGGGGGGGGTGGGATGGCTACACCTTC
CDR3: CASSSRGGWDGYTF

V: TRBV20-1
D: -
J: TRBJ1-1
size: few
DNA: TGCAGTGCCGCAGTCACGGGGCGAAGAAGAACTGAAGCTTTCTTT
CDR3: CSAAVTGRRRTEAFF

V: TRBV6-5
D: -
J: TRBJ1-2
size: -
DNA: TGTGCCAGCAGTTCCTGGGGGGGGCCAGACTATGGCTACACCTTC
CDR3: CASSSWGGPDYGYTF

V: TRBV4-1
D: -
J: TRBJ1-5
size: -
DNA: TGCGCCAGCAGCCAAGAAGAAAGGGGACTTCCCAATCAGCCCCAGCATTTT
CDR3: CASSQEERGLPNQPQHF

V: TRBV7-9
D: -
J: TRBJ2-3
size: -
DNA: TGTGCCAGCAGCTTAGTACGGTTCACAGATACGCAGTATTTT
CDR3: CASSLVRFTDTQYF

V: TRBV7-2
D: -
J: TRBJ1-2
size: -
DNA: TGTGCCAGCAGCCCGACGTGGGACGGTGGCTACACCTTC
CDR3: CASSPTWDGGYTF

V: TRBV18
D: TRBD2
J: TRBJ2-5
size: -
DNA: TGTGCCAGCTCACCAACGGCTAGCGGGGGGTACGGCGAGACCCAGTACTTC
CDR3: CASSPTASGGYGETQYF

V: TRBV6-1
D: -
J: TRBJ2-7
size: few
DNA: TGTGCCAGCAAGGACCAGGGAGTTTTCTACGAGCAGTACTTC
CDR3: CASKDQGVFYEQYF

V: TRBV15
D: -
J: TRBJ2-3
size: few
DNA: TGTGCCACCAGCAGAGATTCGGGAACATCCACAGATACGCAGTATTTT
CDR3: CATSRDSGTSTDTQYF

V: TRBV3-1
D: -
J: TRBJ2-6
size: few
DNA: TGTGCCAGCAGCCAAGACAGCTCTGGGGCCAACGTCCTGACTTTC
CDR3: CASSQDSSGANVLTF

V: TRBV9
D: -
J: TRBJ2-1
size: -
DNA: TGTGCCAGCAGCGCCCCGGGACCGCAATACAATGAGCAGTTCTTC
CDR3: CASSAPGPQYNEQFF

V: TRBV2
D: -
J: TRBJ2-1
size: many
DNA: TGTGCCAGCAGTGATATACCTTCCTACAATGAGCAGTTCTTC
CDR3: CASSDIPSYNEQFF

V: TRBV15
D: -
J: TRBJ1-3
size: -
DNA: TGTGCCACCAGCAGTGGGGCTGGAAACACCATATATTTT
CDR3: CATSSGAGNTIYF

V: TRBV5-4
D: -
J: TRBJ1-1
size: many
DNA: TGTGCCAGCAGCCCGCGCGAGGGTGGACTCACTGAAGCTTTCTTT
CDR3: CASSPREGGLTEAFF

V: TRBV7-9
D: -
J: TRBJ1-1
size: -
DNA: TGTGCCAGCAGCCTCCCCTCGGTGGCAGCTTTCTTT
CDR3: CASSLPSVAAFF

V: TRBV5-6
D: TRBD1
J: TRBJ2-3
size: -
DNA: TGTGCCAGCAGCTTCTTTGACAGGGCGTTCGCAGATACGCAGTATTTT
CDR3: CASSFFDRAFADTQYF